These T cell receptor beta chains were read from a single sample in a study of OX40 agonist ivuxolimab in advanced cancers. TCRdb's table, derived via immunoSEQ multiplex PCR, lists solely in-frame clones and lacks some. Here the sample spans some 110,000 clones, around 90% being singletons. The sample was CD4+ or CD8+ T cells sorted from blood, taken in a trial of the OX40 agonist ivuxolimab. The receptors shown here come from an adult with an advanced solid tumor such as melanoma, head and neck, liver or kidney cancer. Both conserved end residues are part of each CDR3. The D gene is left open where the match is weak. Some rows mark clone size as missing; the rest say once, few, many or name a class of expanded clone.

CASSPMAGGYNEQFF	TGCGCCAGCAGCCCTATGGCGGGAGGGTACAATGAGCAGTTCTTC	TRBV5-1	TRBJ2-1	TRBD2	.
CASSVGQGGLAFF	TGTGCCAGCAGCGTAGGGCAGGGGGGCTTGGCTTTCTTT	TRBV9	TRBJ1-1	TRBD1	once
CASSFPGVSNQPQHF	TGTGCCAGCAGTTTTCCAGGGGTAAGCAATCAGCCCCAGCATTTT	TRBV28	TRBJ1-5	.	once
CASSPELRENPDTQYF	TGTGCCAGCAGCCCCGAATTGCGGGAGAACCCAGATACGCAGTATTTT	TRBV13	TRBJ2-3	TRBD2	.
CASRQGVTYEQYF	TGTGCCAGCAGACAGGGGGTGACCTACGAGCAGTACTTC	TRBV2	TRBJ2-7	TRBD1	.
CASSLGLPGNTEAFF	TGTGCCAGCAGCTTAGGGCTCCCAGGTAACACTGAAGCTTTCTTT	TRBV7-3	TRBJ1-1	.	.
CASSVPGANVLTF	TGTGCCAGCAGCGTTCCTGGGGCCAACGTCCTGACTTTC	TRBV9	TRBJ2-6	.	.
CASGLGQGYEQYF	TGTGCTAGTGGTTTGGGGCAGGGCTACGAGCAGTACTTC	TRBV12-5	TRBJ2-7	.	.
CASSVEGGSAYNEQFF	TGTGCCAGCAGCGTAGAAGGCGGGAGCGCCTACAATGAGCAGTTCTTC	TRBV9	TRBJ2-1	TRBD2	.
CAWSLVEGYGYTF	TGTGCCTGGAGCCTTGTAGAAGGGTATGGCTACACCTTC	TRBV30	TRBJ1-2	.	.
CASSYDRGHFYEQYF	TGTGCCAGCAGCTACGACAGGGGGCATTTCTACGAGCAGTACTTC	TRBV7-8	TRBJ2-7	TRBD1	.
CASSSPGLARGVPYEQYF	TGTGCCAGCAGCTCGCCGGGACTAGCGAGAGGGGTCCCCTACGAGCAGTACTTC	TRBV7-3	TRBJ2-7	TRBD2	.
CASSWDSVTEAFF	TGTGCCAGCAGCTGGGACAGTGTTACTGAAGCTTTCTTT	TRBV9	TRBJ1-1	TRBD1	.
CASSVDPGRDPYGYTF	TGTGCCAGCAGCGTAGATCCAGGCAGGGACCCCTATGGCTACACCTTC	TRBV9	TRBJ1-2	.	.
CASSGGGPSYEQYF	TGTGCCAGCAGTGGTGGCGGGCCCTCCTACGAGCAGTACTTC	TRBV6-1	TRBJ2-7	.	.
CASSLDWLSYEQYF	TGTGCCAGCAGCTTAGACTGGTTATCCTACGAGCAGTACTTC	TRBV7-2	TRBJ2-7	.	.
CASSQEGVIDSPLHF	TGCGCCAGCAGCCAAGAAGGGGTCATTGATTCACCCCTCCACTTT	TRBV4-3	TRBJ1-6	.	.
CASSSLPGQRRLAGGLSDTDTQYF	TGCGCCAGCAGCTCCTTACCGGGACAAAGAAGACTAGCGGGAGGCCTAAGCGACACAGATACGCAGTATTTT	TRBV5-1	TRBJ2-3	TRBD2	.
CASSLVSVGEQFF	TGTGCCAGCAGCTTAGTTTCGGTAGGGGAGCAGTTCTTC	TRBV7-2	TRBJ2-1	.	.
CASNGLPREQYF	TGTGCCAGCAATGGACTCCCGAGGGAGCAGTACTTC	TRBV28	TRBJ2-7	.	.
CASSLSQGYEQYF	TGTGCCAGCAGCTTATCCCAGGGGTACGAGCAGTACTTC	TRBV7-6	TRBJ2-7	.	.
CASSGGLAGRGNEQFF	TGTGCCAGCAGTGGTGGACTAGCGGGAAGAGGTAATGAGCAGTTCTTC	TRBV27	TRBJ2-1	TRBD2	.
CASSVLAQSYEQYF	TGTGCCAGCAGTGTTCTAGCACAGTCCTACGAGCAGTACTTC	TRBV28	TRBJ2-7	.	.
CASSIRLASNTGELFF	TGTGCCAGTAGTATCCGGCTAGCCTCAAACACCGGGGAGCTGTTTTTT	TRBV19	TRBJ2-2	.	.
CASSSRKENSPLHF	TGTGCCAGCAGCTCTAGAAAAGAGAATTCACCCCTCCACTTT	TRBV7-9	TRBJ1-6	.	.
CASSLDRGTDTQYF	TGTGCCAGCAGCTTGGACAGGGGCACAGATACGCAGTATTTT	TRBV11-2	TRBJ2-3	TRBD1	.
CASSLAVSYEQYF	TGCGCCAGCAGCTTGGCCGTATCCTACGAGCAGTACTTC	TRBV5-1	TRBJ2-7	.	once
CASRKTRSYNEQFF	TGTGCCAGCAGGAAAACGAGGTCCTACAATGAGCAGTTCTTC	TRBV7-8	TRBJ2-1	.	once
CASTSFRGGQYF	TGTGCCAGCACCTCTTTTCGGGGGGGGCAGTACTTC	TRBV28	TRBJ2-7	TRBD2	.
CASSFDRVGTEAFF	TGTGCCAGCAGTTTTGATAGAGTGGGCACTGAAGCTTTCTTT	TRBV28	TRBJ1-1	.	.
CSAYGQGAFF	TGCAGTGCTTATGGACAGGGAGCTTTCTTT	TRBV20-1	TRBJ1-1	TRBD1	.
CASSRTSRGASGKETQYF	TGTGCCAGCAGTCGAACGTCCCGCGGGGCTAGCGGAAAAGAGACCCAGTACTTC	TRBV28	TRBJ2-5	TRBD2	.
CASSVRGTGYEAFF	TGTGCCAGCAGCGTCCGGGGGACAGGGTACGAAGCTTTCTTT	TRBV9	TRBJ1-1	TRBD1	.
CASTLGGGTLSSGNTIYF	TGTGCCAGTACCTTGGGCGGCGGTACGCTGAGCTCTGGAAACACCATATATTTT	TRBV19	TRBJ1-3	.	.
CASTGYGFQPNTEAFF	TGTGCCAGTACGGGATACGGGTTTCAACCCAACACTGAAGCTTTCTTT	TRBV19	TRBJ1-1	.	once
CASSFSYEQYF	TGTGCCAGCAGTTTCTCCTACGAGCAGTACTTC	TRBV7-2	TRBJ2-7	.	.
CASSILFGTNNSPLHF	TGTGCCAGTAGTATCCTCTTCGGGACAAATAATTCACCCCTCCACTTT	TRBV19	TRBJ1-6	.	.
CASSRARETQYF	TGTGCCAGCAGCCGTGCCCGGGAGACCCAGTACTTC	TRBV14	TRBJ2-5	.	.
CAISLRQGHQPQHF	TGTGCCATCAGCCTTCGACAGGGCCACCAGCCCCAGCATTTT	TRBV10-3	TRBJ1-5	TRBD1	.
CASSVAGLAMEQYF	TGTGCCAGCAGCGTAGCAGGGTTGGCAATGGAGCAGTACTTC	TRBV9	TRBJ2-7	.	.
CASSPQPPEQFF	TGTGCCAGCAGCCCCCAGCCCCCTGAGCAGTTCTTC	TRBV11-2	TRBJ2-1	.	.
CASSPLGVKETQYF	TGTGCCAGCAGCCCCCTCGGGGTGAAAGAGACCCAGTACTTC	TRBV7-9	TRBJ2-5	.	.
CASVRQGTTEAFF	TGTGCCAGCGTCCGACAGGGCACCACTGAAGCTTTCTTT	TRBV2	TRBJ1-1	TRBD1	.
CASSPRLAGGGEQYF	TGTGCCAGCAGCCCCCGACTAGCGGGAGGTGGAGAGCAGTACTTC	TRBV9	TRBJ2-7	TRBD2	.
CASMSGRQVGELFF	TGTGCCAGCATGTCCGGGCGTCAGGTCGGGGAGCTGTTTTTT	TRBV2	TRBJ2-2	.	.
CASSLWRPGGETQYF	TGTGCCAGCAGCCTTTGGCGTCCCGGGGGAGAGACCCAGTACTTC	TRBV11-2	TRBJ2-5	.	once